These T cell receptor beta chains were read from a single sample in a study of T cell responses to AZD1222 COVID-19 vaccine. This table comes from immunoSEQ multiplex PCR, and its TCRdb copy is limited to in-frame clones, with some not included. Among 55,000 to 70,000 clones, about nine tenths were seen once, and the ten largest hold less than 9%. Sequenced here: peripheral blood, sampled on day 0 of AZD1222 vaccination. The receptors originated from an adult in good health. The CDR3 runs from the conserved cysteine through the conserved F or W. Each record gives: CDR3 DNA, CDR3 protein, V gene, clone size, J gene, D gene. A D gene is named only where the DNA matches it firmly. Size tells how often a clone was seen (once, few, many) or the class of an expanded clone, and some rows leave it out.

TGTGCCAGCAGCCCGGGAGGCGGTTACAATGAGCAGTTCTTC CASSPGGGYNEQFF TRBV7-3 - TRBJ2-1 TRBD2
TGTGCCAGCAAACCCTCGGGGAGGGGGCAAGAGACCCAGTACTTC CASKPSGRGQETQYF TRBV6-5 - TRBJ2-5 -
TGTGCCAGCTCACCACCTTTGACAGGGTATGCGGGAGAGCAGTACTTC CASSPPLTGYAGEQYF TRBV18 - TRBJ2-7 -
TGTGCCAGCAGCGACCGGAGGACAGGCCACTCATCTGGAAACACCATATATTTT CASSDRRTGHSSGNTIYF TRBV6-2/TRBV6-3 - TRBJ1-3 TRBD1
TGTGCCAGCAGTTACTTCCCAGGGAGCCGAGCTGAAGGCTACGAGCAGTACTTC CASSYFPGSRAEGYEQYF TRBV6-2/TRBV6-3 - TRBJ2-7 -
TGCGCCAGCAGCCCTAGGGGGTTTGGTAATGAAAAACTGTTTTTT CASSPRGFGNEKLFF TRBV4-1 once TRBJ1-4 -
TGTGCCAGCAGCTACCTCAGTCAACCCCTCCACTTT CASSYLSQPLHF TRBV28 - TRBJ1-6 -
TGTGCCAGCAGCCCCGGGACAGGATACAATGAGCAGTTCTTC CASSPGTGYNEQFF TRBV6-5 once TRBJ2-1 TRBD1
TGTGCAGCGAAACGAGGCCGGGACAAGGTTTTAGGCGAGCAGTACTTC CAAKRGRDKVLGEQYF TRBV30 - TRBJ2-7 -
TGTGCCAGCATCTCAGCGGGCATTACCTACAATGAGCAGTTCTTC CASISAGITYNEQFF TRBV6-5 - TRBJ2-1 -
TGTGCCAGCAGCCGACCAGCGGGAGGCAATGAGCAGTTCTTC CASSRPAGGNEQFF TRBV3-1/TRBV3-2 - TRBJ2-1 TRBD2
TGTGCCAGTAGCCCAACTAGCGGGAGGCTCAAAAACATTCAGTACTTC CASSPTSGRLKNIQYF TRBV19 - TRBJ2-4 TRBD2
TGTGCCTGGAGTGTAACGGGGGGGAATTCACCCCTCCACTTT CAWSVTGGNSPLHF TRBV30 - TRBJ1-6 -
TGTGCCAGCAGCGGCAACCATTACAATGAGCAGTTCTTC CASSGNHYNEQFF TRBV9 - TRBJ2-1 -
TGTGCCAGCAGATTCAATGAGCAGTTCTTC CASRFNEQFF TRBV6-5 - TRBJ2-1 -
TGTGCCAGACCTTCCAGCGGATTACGCACAGATACGCAGTATTTT CARPSSGLRTDTQYF TRBV19 - TRBJ2-3 -
TGTGCCACCAGCAGAGGGGTTTCTGGAAACACCATATATTTT CATSRGVSGNTIYF TRBV15 - TRBJ1-3 -
TGTGCCAGCAGTCCCAGGGCGAACACTGAAGCTTTCTTT CASSPRANTEAFF TRBV6-4 - TRBJ1-1 -
TGTGCCAGCAGCCAAGGCGGGGAGGCAGATACGCAGTATTTT CASSQGGEADTQYF TRBV4-2 - TRBJ2-3 -
TGTGCCATCAGTGACGGCTCCTACGAGCAGTACTTC CAISDGSYEQYF TRBV10-3 - TRBJ2-7 -
TGTGCCACCAGTGATCCCCTATCAGGGGGCAGGAGGAAGACCCAGTACTTC CATSDPLSGGRRKTQYF TRBV24-1 - TRBJ2-5 TRBD1
TGTGCCAGCAGGGCCGGGACTAGCGTTTACGAGCAGTACTTC CASRAGTSVYEQYF TRBV2 - TRBJ2-7 TRBD2
TGTGCCAGCAGTGAAGCGGCGGGGACAGGCCAAGAGACCCAGTACTTC CASSEAAGTGQETQYF TRBV6-1 few TRBJ2-5 TRBD1
TGTGCCAGTAAGCCCTCGACGGGGAACACCGGGGAGCTGTTTTTT CASKPSTGNTGELFF TRBV19 - TRBJ2-2 -
TGTGCCAGCAGTTGGACAGGGGACCAGCCCCAGCATTTT CASSWTGDQPQHF TRBV6-5 - TRBJ1-5 TRBD1
TGTGCCAGCAGTCCTAGCGGGAGGGGTCACACAGATACGCAGTATTTT CASSPSGRGHTDTQYF TRBV27 - TRBJ2-3 TRBD2
TGTGCCAGCAGCGGGAGCTCCTACAATGAGCAGTTCTTC CASSGSSYNEQFF TRBV6-5 - TRBJ2-1 -
TGCGCCAGCAGCCAACTGGGACAGGGTATGACTAATGAAAAACTGTTTTTT CASSQLGQGMTNEKLFF TRBV4-3 - TRBJ1-4 TRBD1
TGTGCCAGCAGCTTTACTAGTTCCGGGGAGCTGTTTTTT CASSFTSSGELFF TRBV7-2 - TRBJ2-2 -
TGTGCCAGCAGCCATGCGGGCCTGAACACCGGGGAGCTGTTTTTT CASSHAGLNTGELFF TRBV7-9 - TRBJ2-2 -
TGTGCCAGCAGCTTCGACCCGAAACTAGCGGCCAAAAACATTCAGTACTTC CASSFDPKLAAKNIQYF TRBV7-2 - TRBJ2-4 TRBD2
TGTGCCAGCAGCGAGAGGAGCCACAATGAGCAGTTCTTC CASSERSHNEQFF TRBV6-4 - TRBJ2-1 -
TGTGCCAGCAGCCAAGATTGGGGTAGCTCCTACAATGAGCAGTTCTTC CASSQDWGSSYNEQFF TRBV14 - TRBJ2-1 -
TGTGCCAGTAAATCGACAGGCCTCGGAAACTATGGCTACACCTTC CASKSTGLGNYGYTF TRBV6-5 few TRBJ1-2 -
TGTGCCAGCAGCCTTGACTTAAATGAGCAGTTCTTC CASSLDLNEQFF TRBV3-1/TRBV3-2 - TRBJ2-1 -
TGTGCCACCAGTCCGAGGTGGAGCTCCTACAATGAGCAGTTCTTC CATSPRWSSYNEQFF TRBV24-1 - TRBJ2-1 -
TGCGCCAGCAGCTTGGGACAGATCACCGGGGAGCTGTTTTTT CASSLGQITGELFF TRBV5-1 - TRBJ2-2 -
TGTGCCAGCAGTCAAAGGACTAGCGGGTCGACAGATACGCAGTATTTT CASSQRTSGSTDTQYF TRBV5-4 - TRBJ2-3 TRBD2
TGTGCCAGTAGTCCCGGGCGACTAGCGGATTTGCCCGGGGAGCTGTTTTTT CASSPGRLADLPGELFF TRBV19 - TRBJ2-2 TRBD2
TGTGCCAGCAGACTAGGGCCCCGCAGCACAGATACGCAGTATTTT CASRLGPRSTDTQYF TRBV6-5 once TRBJ2-3 -
TGTGCCAGCAGCGCGGGACCTCTCTCCTACGAGCAGTACTTC CASSAGPLSYEQYF TRBV11-2 - TRBJ2-7 -
TGCGCCAGCAGTGCGGGATTAGGATCCTACAATGAGCAGTTCTTC CASSAGLGSYNEQFF TRBV10-1 - TRBJ2-1 -
TGTGCCAGCAGCTTAGTAGCGGGTGGGGGGGCGAACTATGGCTACACCTTC CASSLVAGGGANYGYTF TRBV7-6 - TRBJ1-2 -
TGTGCCAGCAGCTTAAGTGGGTTAGCGGGAGCCACAGATACGCAGTATTTT CASSLSGLAGATDTQYF TRBV7-9 - TRBJ2-3 TRBD2
TGCGCCAGCAGCCGGGACCCGAGCTCCTACAATGAGCAGTTCTTC CASSRDPSSYNEQFF TRBV10-1 - TRBJ2-1 -
TGTGCCAGCAGTTACCTCTCGGACAGGAACGTTAATAGCAATCAGCCCCAGCATTTT CASSYLSDRNVNSNQPQHF TRBV6-2/TRBV6-3 few TRBJ1-5 TRBD1
TGTGCCAGCAGCCCGGGACACTATGGCTACACCTTC CASSPGHYGYTF TRBV5-8 - TRBJ1-2 -